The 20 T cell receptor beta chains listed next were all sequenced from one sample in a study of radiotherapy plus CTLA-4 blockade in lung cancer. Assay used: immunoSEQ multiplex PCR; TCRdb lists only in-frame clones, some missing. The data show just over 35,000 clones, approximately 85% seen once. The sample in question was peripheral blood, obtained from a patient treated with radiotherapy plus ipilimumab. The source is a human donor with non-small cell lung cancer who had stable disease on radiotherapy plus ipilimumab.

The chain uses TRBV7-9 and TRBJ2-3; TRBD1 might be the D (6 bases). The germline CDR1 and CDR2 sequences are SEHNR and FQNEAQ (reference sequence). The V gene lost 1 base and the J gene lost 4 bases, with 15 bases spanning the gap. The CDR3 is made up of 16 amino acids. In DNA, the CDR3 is TGTGCCAGCAGCTTAGTAGGGGGAGAGCCTCCAGATACGCAGTATTTT. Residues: CASSLVGGEPPDTQYF.

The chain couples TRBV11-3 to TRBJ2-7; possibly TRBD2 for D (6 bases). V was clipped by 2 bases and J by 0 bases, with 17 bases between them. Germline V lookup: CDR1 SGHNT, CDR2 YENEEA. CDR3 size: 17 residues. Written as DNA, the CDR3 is TGTGCCAGCAGCTTACACAATTTAGCGGTCTCCTCCTACGAGCAGTACTTC. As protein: CASSLHNLAVSSYEQYF. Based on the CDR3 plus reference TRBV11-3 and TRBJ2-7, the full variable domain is EAGVVQSPRYKIIEKKQPVAFWCNPISGHNTLYWYLQNLGQGPELLIRYENEEAVDDSQLPKDRFSAERLKGVDSTLKIQPAELGDSAVYLCASSLHNLAVSSYEQYFGPGTRLTVT.

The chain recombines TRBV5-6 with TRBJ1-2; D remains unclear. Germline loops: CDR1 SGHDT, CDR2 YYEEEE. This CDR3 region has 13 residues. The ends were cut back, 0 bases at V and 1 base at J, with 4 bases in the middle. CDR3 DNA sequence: TGTGCCAGCAGCTTGGCGGGTAACTATGGCTACACCTTC. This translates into CASSLAGNYGYTF.

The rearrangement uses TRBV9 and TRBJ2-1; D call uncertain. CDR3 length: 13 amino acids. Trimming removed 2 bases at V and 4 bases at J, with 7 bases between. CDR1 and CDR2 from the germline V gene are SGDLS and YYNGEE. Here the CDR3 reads CASSVGSYNEQFF. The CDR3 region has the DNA TGTGCCAGCAGCGTTGGCTCTTACAATGAGCAGTTCTTC. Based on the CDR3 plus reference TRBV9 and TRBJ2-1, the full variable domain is DSGVTQTPKHLITATGQRVTLRCSPRSGDLSVYWYQQSLDQGLQFLIQYYNGEERAKGNILERFSAQQFPDLHSELNLSSLELGDSALYFCASSVGSYNEQFFGPGTRLTVL.

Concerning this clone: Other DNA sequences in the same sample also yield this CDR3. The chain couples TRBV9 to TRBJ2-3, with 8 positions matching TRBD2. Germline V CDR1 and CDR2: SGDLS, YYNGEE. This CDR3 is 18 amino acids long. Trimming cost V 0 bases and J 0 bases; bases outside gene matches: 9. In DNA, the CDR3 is TGTGCCAGCAGCGTAGAAGGCGGGACTAGAACTAGCACAGATACGCAGTATTTT. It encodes CASSVEGGTRTSTDTQYF.

This CDR3 is CASSLGTGTETQYF. Here the CDR3 DNA reads TGCGCCAGCAGCTTGGGGACAGGGACGGAGACCCAGTACTTC. The rearrangement uses TRBV5-1 and TRBJ2-5, with TRBD1 matching 8 bases. Germline CDR1 reads SGHRS; CDR2 reads YFSETQ. The V gene end was trimmed by 0 bases and the J gene end by 5 bases; junction bases not matched to a gene: 3. The CDR3 totals 14 residues. The variable domain in full, with the rest retrieved from reference TRBV5-1 and TRBJ2-5, is KAGVTQTPRYLIKTRGQQVTLSCSPISGHRSVSWYQQTPGQGLQFLFEYFSETQRNKGNFPGRFSGRQFSNSRSEMNVSTLELGDSALYLCASSLGTGTETQYFGPGTRLLVL.

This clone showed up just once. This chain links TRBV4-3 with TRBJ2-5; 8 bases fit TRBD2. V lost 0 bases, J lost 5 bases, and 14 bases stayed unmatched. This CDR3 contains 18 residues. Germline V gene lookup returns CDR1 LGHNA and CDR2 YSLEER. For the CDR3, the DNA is TGCGCCAGCAGCCAAGATCCCTCTCCGGGAGGGATAGGGGAGACCCAGTACTTC. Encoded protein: CASSQDPSPGGIGETQYF.

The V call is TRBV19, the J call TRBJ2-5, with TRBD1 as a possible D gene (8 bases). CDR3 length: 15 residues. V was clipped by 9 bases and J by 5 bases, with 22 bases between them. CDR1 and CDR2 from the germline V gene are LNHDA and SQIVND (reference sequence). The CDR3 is CASGGRQGQGETQYF. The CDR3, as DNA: TGTGCCAGCGGGGGGAGACAGGGGCAGGGGGAGACCCAGTACTTC. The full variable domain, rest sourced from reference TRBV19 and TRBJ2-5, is DGGITQSPKYLFRKEGQNVTLSCEQNLNHDAMYWYRQDPGQGLRLIYYSQIVNDFQKGDIAEGYSVSREKKESFPLTVTSAQKNPTAFYLCASGGRQGQGETQYFGPGTRLLVL.

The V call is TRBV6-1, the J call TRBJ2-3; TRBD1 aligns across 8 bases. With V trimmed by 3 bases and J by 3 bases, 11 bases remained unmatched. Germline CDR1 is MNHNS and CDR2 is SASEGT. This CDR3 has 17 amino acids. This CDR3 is CASSDARGRRATDTQYF. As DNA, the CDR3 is TGTGCCAGCAGTGACGCCAGGGGGCGGAGGGCAACAGATACGCAGTATTTT.

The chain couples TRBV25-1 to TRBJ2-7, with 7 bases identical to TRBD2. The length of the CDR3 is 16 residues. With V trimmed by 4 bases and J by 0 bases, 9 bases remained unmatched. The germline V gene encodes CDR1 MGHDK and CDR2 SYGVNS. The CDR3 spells CASSGTLAESSYEQYF. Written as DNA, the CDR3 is TGTGCCAGCAGTGGGACCCTAGCGGAGAGCTCCTACGAGCAGTACTTC.

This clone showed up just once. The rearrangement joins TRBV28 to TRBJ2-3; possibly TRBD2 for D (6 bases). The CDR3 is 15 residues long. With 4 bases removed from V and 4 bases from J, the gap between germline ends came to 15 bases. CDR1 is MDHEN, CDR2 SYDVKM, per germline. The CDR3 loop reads CASSSDPGAPDTQYF. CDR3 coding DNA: TGTGCCAGCAGTTCGGATCCGGGAGCACCAGATACGCAGTATTTT. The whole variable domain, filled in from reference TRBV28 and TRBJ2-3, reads DVKVTQSSRYLVKRTGEKVFLECVQDMDHENMFWYRQDPGLGLRLIYFSYDVKMKEKGDIPEGYSVSREKKERFSLILESASTNQTSMYLCASSSDPGAPDTQYFGPGTRLTVL.

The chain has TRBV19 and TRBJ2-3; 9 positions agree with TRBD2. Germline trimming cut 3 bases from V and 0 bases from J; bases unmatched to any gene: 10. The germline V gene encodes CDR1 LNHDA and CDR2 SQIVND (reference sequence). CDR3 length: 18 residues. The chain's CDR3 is CASSILAGGSPSTDTQYF. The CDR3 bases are TGTGCCAGTAGTATCCTTGCGGGAGGGTCTCCTAGCACAGATACGCAGTATTTT.

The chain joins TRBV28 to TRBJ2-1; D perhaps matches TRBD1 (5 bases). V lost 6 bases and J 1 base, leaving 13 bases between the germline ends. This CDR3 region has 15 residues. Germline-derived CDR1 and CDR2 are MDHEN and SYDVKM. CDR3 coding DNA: TGTGCCAGCAGGTGGGGCTTTGGGTCCTACAATGAGCAGTTCTTC. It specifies CASRWGFGSYNEQFF.

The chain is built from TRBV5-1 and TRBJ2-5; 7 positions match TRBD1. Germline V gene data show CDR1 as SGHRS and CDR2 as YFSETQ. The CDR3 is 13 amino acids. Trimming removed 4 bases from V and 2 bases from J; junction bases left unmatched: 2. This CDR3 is CASSPGQQETQYF. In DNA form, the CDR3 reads TGCGCCAGCAGCCCGGGACAGCAAGAGACCCAGTACTTC.

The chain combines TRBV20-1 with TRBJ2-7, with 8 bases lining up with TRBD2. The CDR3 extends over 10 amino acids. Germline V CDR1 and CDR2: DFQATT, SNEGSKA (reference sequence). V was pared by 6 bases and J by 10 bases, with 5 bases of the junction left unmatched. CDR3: CSAGLVSQYF. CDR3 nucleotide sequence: TGCAGTGCGGGACTAGTTAGTCAGTACTTC.

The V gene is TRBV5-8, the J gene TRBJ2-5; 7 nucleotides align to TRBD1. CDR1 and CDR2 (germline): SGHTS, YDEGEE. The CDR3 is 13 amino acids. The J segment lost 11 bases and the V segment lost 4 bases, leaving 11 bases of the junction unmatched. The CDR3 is CASSRRDRDFQYF. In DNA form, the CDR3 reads TGTGCCAGCAGCCGCCGGGACAGAGATTTTCAGTACTTC. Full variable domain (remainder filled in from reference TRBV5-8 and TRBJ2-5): EAGVTQSPTHLIKTRGQQATLRCSPISGHTSVYWYQQALGLGLQFLLWYDEGEERNRGNFPPRFSGRQFPNYSSELNVNALELEDSALYLCASSRRDRDFQYFGPGTRLLVL.

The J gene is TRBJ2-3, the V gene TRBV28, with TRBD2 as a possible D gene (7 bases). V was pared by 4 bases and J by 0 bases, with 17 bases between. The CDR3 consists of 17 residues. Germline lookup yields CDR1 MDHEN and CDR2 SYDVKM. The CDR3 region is CASSSGGRDDSTDTQYF. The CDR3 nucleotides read TGTGCCAGCAGTTCCGGGGGGCGGGACGATAGCACAGATACGCAGTATTTT.

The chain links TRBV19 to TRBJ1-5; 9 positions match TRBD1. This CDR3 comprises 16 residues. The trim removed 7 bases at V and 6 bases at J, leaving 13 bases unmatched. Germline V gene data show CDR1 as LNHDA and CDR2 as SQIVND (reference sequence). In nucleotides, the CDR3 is TGTGCCAGTATCCTTTCAGGGACAGGGAATGGTCAGCCCCAGCATTTT. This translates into CASILSGTGNGQPQHF.

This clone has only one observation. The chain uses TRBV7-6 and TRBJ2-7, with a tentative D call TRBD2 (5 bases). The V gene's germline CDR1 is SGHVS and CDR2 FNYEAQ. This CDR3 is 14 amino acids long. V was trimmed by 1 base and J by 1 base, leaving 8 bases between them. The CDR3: CASSLGRISYEQYF. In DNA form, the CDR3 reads TGTGCCAGCAGCTTAGGGAGGATATCCTACGAGCAGTACTTC.

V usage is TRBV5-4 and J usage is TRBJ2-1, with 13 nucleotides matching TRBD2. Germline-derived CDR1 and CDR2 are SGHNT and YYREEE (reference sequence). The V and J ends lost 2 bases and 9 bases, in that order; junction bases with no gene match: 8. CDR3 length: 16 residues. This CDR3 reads CASSLGLAGVGGEQFF. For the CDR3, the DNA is TGTGCCAGCAGCTTAGGACTAGCGGGAGTCGGGGGTGAGCAGTTCTTC.